The entry below gives a single TCR beta chain sequence along with its context. What it binds is unknown. Measured with immunoSEQ multiplex PCR; TCRdb has only the in-frame clones, and not every one. The sample lists 75,000 to 100,000 clones; about 91% were seen once. This record belongs to a study of radiotherapy plus CTLA-4 blockade in lung cancer. Study-wide results and caveats: TCR clones of tumor origin grew in blood after radiotherapy plus ipilimumab. Alongside interferon-beta, early blood T cell clone dynamics were reportedly the best predictor of response.

The sample consisted of peripheral blood, taken from a patient treated with radiotherapy plus ipilimumab. This receptor was identified in a human donor with non-small cell lung cancer that progressed on radiotherapy plus ipilimumab.

The chain's CDR3 is CASSAESNQPQHF. CDR3 DNA sequence: TGTGCCAGCAGTGCAGAGAGCAATCAGCCCCAGCATTTT. This rearrangement joins TRBV6-1 to TRBJ1-5; no clear D. Germline CDR1 MNHNS, CDR2 SASEGT. This CDR3 has 13 amino acids. Trimming left V 4 bases short and J 1 base short, with 5 bases between.